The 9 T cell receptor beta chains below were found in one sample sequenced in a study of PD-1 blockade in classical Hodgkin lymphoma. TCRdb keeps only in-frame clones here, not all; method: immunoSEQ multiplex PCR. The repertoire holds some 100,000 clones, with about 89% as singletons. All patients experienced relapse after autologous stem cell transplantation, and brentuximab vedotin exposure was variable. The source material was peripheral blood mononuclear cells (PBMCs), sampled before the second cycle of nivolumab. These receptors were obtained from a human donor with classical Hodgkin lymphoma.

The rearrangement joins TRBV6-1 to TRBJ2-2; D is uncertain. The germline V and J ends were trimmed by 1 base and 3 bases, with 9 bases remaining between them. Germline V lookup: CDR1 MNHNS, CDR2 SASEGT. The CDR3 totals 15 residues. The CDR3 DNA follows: TGTGCCAGCAGTGAAGATTCGACCCACACCGGGGAGCTGTTTTTT. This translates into CASSEDSTHTGELFF.

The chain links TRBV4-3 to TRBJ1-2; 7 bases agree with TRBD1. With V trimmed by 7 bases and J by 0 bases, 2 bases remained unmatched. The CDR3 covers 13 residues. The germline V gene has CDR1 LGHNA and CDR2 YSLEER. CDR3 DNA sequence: TGCGCCAGCACAGGGGGAGCTAACTATGGCTACACCTTC. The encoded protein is CASTGGANYGYTF.

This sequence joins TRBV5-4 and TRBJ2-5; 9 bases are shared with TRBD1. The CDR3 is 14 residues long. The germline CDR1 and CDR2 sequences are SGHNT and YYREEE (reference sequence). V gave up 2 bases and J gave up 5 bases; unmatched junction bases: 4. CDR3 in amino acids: CASSLQGARETQYF. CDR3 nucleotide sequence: TGTGCCAGCAGCTTACAGGGGGCTCGGGAGACCCAGTACTTC. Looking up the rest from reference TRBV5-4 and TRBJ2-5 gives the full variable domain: ETGVTQSPTHLIKTRGQQVTLRCSSQSGHNTVSWYQQALGQGPQFIFQYYREEENGRGNFPPRFSGLQFPNYSSELNVNALELDDSALYLCASSLQGARETQYFGPGTRLLVL.

The CDR3 sequence is CASGGSGGNSYEQYF. The DNA for the CDR3 is TGTGCCAGCGGAGGTAGCGGGGGTAATTCCTACGAGCAGTACTTC. The chain uses TRBV2 and TRBJ2-5, with 9 nucleotides matching TRBD2. With the DNA end fitting TRBJ2-7 better, the J assignment may be wrong. From germline, CDR1 is SNHLY and CDR2 FYNNEI. This CDR3 is built from 15 residues.

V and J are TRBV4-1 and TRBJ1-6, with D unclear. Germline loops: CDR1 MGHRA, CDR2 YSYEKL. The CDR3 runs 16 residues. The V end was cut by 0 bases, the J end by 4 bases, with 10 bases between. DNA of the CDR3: TGCGCCAGCAGCCAAGATTCGGGAGGGTATAATTCACCCCTCCACTTT. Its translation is CASSQDSGGYNSPLHF.

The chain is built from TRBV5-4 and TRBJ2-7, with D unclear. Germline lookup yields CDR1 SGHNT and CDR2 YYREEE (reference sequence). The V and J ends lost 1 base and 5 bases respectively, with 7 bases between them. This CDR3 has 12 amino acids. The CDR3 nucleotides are TGTGCCAGCAGCTTGCTCCGGGACGAGCAGTACTTC. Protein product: CASSLLRDEQYF.

CDR3 in amino acids: CASSIHRTSGGGEQFF. Written as DNA, the CDR3 is TGTGCCAGTAGTATCCACCGGACTAGCGGTGGGGGTGAGCAGTTCTTC. This chain links TRBV19 with TRBJ2-1; 10 nucleotides line up with TRBD2. Unmatched junction bases numbered 11, after V lost 3 bases and J lost 9 bases. The CDR3 covers 16 residues. Germline CDR1 reads LNHDA; CDR2 reads SQIVND (reference sequence).

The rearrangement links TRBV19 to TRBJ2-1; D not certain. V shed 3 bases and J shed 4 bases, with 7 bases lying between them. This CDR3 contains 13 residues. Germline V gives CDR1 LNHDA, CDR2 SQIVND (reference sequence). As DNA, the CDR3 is TGTGCCAGTAGTATTCCGTCTTACAATGAGCAGTTCTTC. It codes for CASSIPSYNEQFF.

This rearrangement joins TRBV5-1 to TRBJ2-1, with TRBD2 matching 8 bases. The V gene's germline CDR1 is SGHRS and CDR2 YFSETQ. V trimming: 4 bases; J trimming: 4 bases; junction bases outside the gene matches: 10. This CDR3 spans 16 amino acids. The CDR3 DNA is TGCGCCAGCAGCCCCCCGGGAGTAGCGGGGTACAATGAGCAGTTCTTC. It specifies CASSPPGVAGYNEQFF.